The rows below give T cell receptor beta chains drawn from one sample of a study of technical replicates of blood from several donors. The data were produced by immunoSEQ multiplex PCR, yet TCRdb's version contains in-frame clones alone and is incomplete. The data show roughly 79,000 clones, approximately 96% seen once. Sample: T cells isolated from PBMCs. These TCRs come from a human donor in good health. Both conserved end residues are part of each CDR3. D genes are given only for firm matches. Only part of the rows carry a size: once, few, many, or a class if the clone is expanded.

TRBD1 NA TRBJ1-1 TRBV6-1 CASSFRQGRTEAFF TGTGCCAGCAGTTTTCGACAGGGTAGGACTGAAGCTTTCTTT
TRBD1 NA TRBJ1-2 TRBV5-8 CASSLVPGRDSGYGYTF TGTGCCAGCAGCTTGGTCCCCGGGAGGGACAGCGGCTATGGCTACACCTTC
TRBD1 NA TRBJ2-5 TRBV5-1 CASSARQGRSGSETQYF TGCGCCAGCAGCGCCCGACAGGGTAGGTCGGGCTCCGAGACCCAGTACTTC
NA NA TRBJ1-1 TRBV13 CASSSPLRREAFF TGTGCCAGCAGCTCCCCCCTTCGTCGTGAAGCTTTCTTT
TRBD1 NA TRBJ1-5 TRBV19 CASSSGTGNQPQHF TGTGCCAGCAGTTCCGGGACAGGCAATCAGCCCCAGCATTTT
NA NA TRBJ1-5 TRBV28 CASSPLYNQPQHF TGTGCCAGCAGTCCTTTATACAATCAGCCCCAGCATTTT
TRBD1 many TRBJ2-7 TRBV6-6 CASRAGTGSSYEQYF TGTGCCAGCAGAGCCGGGACAGGGAGCTCCTACGAGCAGTACTTC
NA NA TRBJ1-1 TRBV9 CASSVEGVSTEAFF TGTGCCAGCAGCGTAGAAGGGGTGAGCACTGAAGCTTTCTTT
TRBD1 NA TRBJ2-4 TRBV13 CASSSRSRGPEGIQYF TGTGCCAGCAGCTCACGTTCTAGGGGGCCGGAAGGCATTCAGTACTTC
TRBD1 NA TRBJ2-7 TRBV6-5 CASSYLDRVGDEQYF TGTGCCAGCAGTTACTTGGACAGGGTTGGAGACGAGCAGTACTTC
NA NA TRBJ2-7 TRBV16 CASSQIQGFYEQYF TGTGCCAGCAGCCAAATCCAGGGATTCTACGAGCAGTACTTC
TRBD2 NA TRBJ2-7 TRBV4-2 CASSQETSGSYEQYF TGTGCCAGCAGCCAAGAGACTAGCGGCTCCTACGAGCAGTACTTC
NA NA TRBJ2-7 TRBV10-1 CASSEGGVGSSYEQYF TGCGCCAGCAGTGAAGGCGGAGTCGGCTCTTCCTACGAGCAGTACTTC
NA NA TRBJ1-3 TRBV5-4 CASSLAGAGNTIYF TGTGCCAGCAGCTTAGCCGGGGCTGGAAACACCATATATTTT
TRBD2 NA TRBJ2-7 TRBV27 CASSPRGREQYF TGTGCCAGCAGTCCCCGCGGGAGAGAGCAGTACTTC
TRBD1 NA TRBJ2-7 TRBV9 CASSVGDRLYEQYF TGTGCCAGCAGCGTAGGGGACAGACTCTACGAGCAGTACTTC
NA NA TRBJ2-7 TRBV7-8 CASTHSRTNSYEQYF TGTGCCAGCACCCACTCGAGGACTAACTCCTACGAGCAGTACTTC
TRBD2 NA TRBJ2-3 TRBV4-1 CASSQDQAGITDTQYF TGCGCCAGCAGCCAAGATCAAGCGGGGATCACAGATACGCAGTATTTT
NA NA TRBJ2-3 TRBV29-1 CSVEVQSTDTQYF TGCAGCGTTGAGGTGCAGAGCACAGATACGCAGTATTTT
TRBD2 NA TRBJ2-1 TRBV9 CASSTGTSAYNEQFF TGTGCCAGCAGTACTGGGACTAGCGCCTACAATGAGCAGTTCTTC
TRBD2 NA TRBJ2-2 TRBV4-1 CASSLLGLAGGGQNTGELFF TGCGCCAGCAGCCTCTTGGGACTAGCGGGAGGAGGCCAGAACACCGGGGAGCTGTTTTTT
TRBD1 NA TRBJ1-1 TRBV10-3 CAISESGLETGLTEAFF TGTGCCATCAGTGAGTCGGGTTTGGAGACAGGGCTGACTGAAGCTTTCTTT
NA NA TRBJ2-7 TRBV18 CASSPGQDTYEQYF TGTGCCAGCTCACCCGGACAAGACACCTACGAGCAGTACTTC
NA NA TRBJ2-3 TRBV28 CASSFARVTDTQYF TGTGCCAGCAGTTTCGCCAGGGTTACAGATACGCAGTATTTT
TRBD1 NA TRBJ2-2 TRBV11-2 CASSLGQGSHGELFF TGTGCCAGCAGCTTGGGACAGGGTAGTCACGGGGAGCTGTTTTTT
NA NA TRBJ1-1 TRBV7-3 CASSQSSVGTEAFF TGTGCCAGCAGTCAATCCTCGGTCGGCACTGAAGCTTTCTTT
TRBD1 NA TRBJ1-1 TRBV11-3 CASSSPGGNTEAFF TGTGCCAGCAGCTCCCCAGGGGGAAACACTGAAGCTTTCTTT
NA NA TRBJ2-3 TRBV27 CASSLSKTTDTQYF TGTGCCAGCAGTTTATCCAAAACAACAGATACGCAGTATTTT
TRBD1 NA TRBJ1-2 TRBV6-5 CASSYPGQGSYGYTF TGTGCCAGCAGTTACCCAGGACAGGGAAGCTATGGCTACACCTTC
TRBD1 NA TRBJ2-7 TRBV6-5 CASSYGTGVREQYF TGTGCCAGCAGTTACGGGACAGGGGTTAGGGAGCAGTACTTC
TRBD1 NA TRBJ1-1 TRBV15 CATSRSRDREAFF TGTGCCACCAGCAGAAGCCGGGACAGGGAAGCTTTCTTT
TRBD1 NA TRBJ1-1 TRBV9 CASSVGTGRTEAFF TGTGCCAGCAGCGTAGGGACAGGGCGGACTGAAGCTTTCTTT
TRBD2 once TRBJ2-5 TRBV7-2 CASSFGTSGKETQYF TGTGCCAGCAGCTTTGGGACTAGCGGGAAGGAGACCCAGTACTTC
NA NA TRBJ1-4 TRBV2 CASSEVVNEKLFF TGTGCCAGCAGTGAAGTAGTTAATGAAAAACTGTTTTTT
TRBD1 NA TRBJ1-2 TRBV7-2 CASSLAFTGALGYGYTF TGTGCCAGCAGCTTAGCGTTTACAGGGGCCTTAGGATATGGCTACACCTTC
TRBD1 once TRBJ1-1 TRBV12-5 CASGWSGDREAFF TGTGCTAGTGGTTGGTCTGGGGACAGGGAAGCTTTCTTT
NA NA TRBJ2-3 TRBV28 CASSRQLPPQMAQYF TGTGCCAGCAGTCGGCAACTACCTCCCCAGATGGCGCAGTATTTT
NA NA TRBJ2-5 TRBV9 CASSVGGGSETQYF TGTGCCAGCAGCGTAGGAGGGGGTTCGGAGACCCAGTACTTC
NA NA TRBJ1-1 TRBV30 CAWGTGSYTEAFF TGTGCCTGGGGCACAGGATCATACACTGAAGCTTTCTTT
TRBD1 NA TRBJ1-1 TRBV6-5 CASRSGTGNTEAFF TGTGCCAGCAGATCTGGGACAGGGAACACTGAAGCTTTCTTT
NA NA TRBJ2-7 TRBV7-6 CASSPRDMVSSYEQYF TGTGCCAGCAGCCCCCGGGACATGGTCAGCTCCTACGAGCAGTACTTC
TRBD2 NA TRBJ2-3 TRBV4-3 CASSQVLAGRGTDTQYF TGCGCCAGCAGCCAAGTCTTAGCGGGAAGGGGCACAGATACGCAGTATTTT
TRBD2 NA TRBJ2-3 TRBV5-8 CASSLATGGTDTQYF TGTGCCAGCAGCTTGGCAACGGGAGGGACAGATACGCAGTATTTT
TRBD2 NA TRBJ2-3 TRBV30 CAWSWLRLARGTDTQYF TGTGCCTGGAGTTGGCTTAGACTAGCCCGCGGAACAGATACGCAGTATTTT
TRBD1 NA TRBJ1-3 TRBV6-5 CASSYSGQGANTIYF TGTGCCAGCAGTTACTCGGGACAGGGGGCCAACACCATATATTTT
NA NA TRBJ1-1 TRBV7-6 CASSLMTNTEAFF TGTGCCAGCAGCTTAATGACTAACACTGAAGCTTTCTTT
NA NA TRBJ2-7 TRBV12-5 CASAPPGRAGEEQYF TGTGCTAGTGCCCCGCCGGGCCGGGCTGGGGAGGAGCAGTACTTC
NA NA TRBJ2-6 TRBV27 CASSVQVSGANVLTF TGTGCCAGCAGTGTACAGGTCTCTGGGGCCAACGTCCTGACTTTC
TRBD1 NA TRBJ1-1 TRBV6-4 CASSEQGIRNTEAFF TGTGCCAGCAGTGAACAGGGGATAAGGAACACTGAAGCTTTCTTT
NA many TRBJ1-2 TRBV9 CASSVETRAGGYGYTF TGTGCCAGCAGCGTAGAGACTAGGGCAGGCGGATATGGCTACACCTTC
TRBD2 NA TRBJ2-2 TRBV6-1 CASSPGLAGYGELFF TGTGCCAGCAGCCCGGGACTAGCGGGTTACGGGGAGCTGTTTTTT
TRBD1 NA TRBJ1-2 TRBV27 CASRKGQGGGYTF TGTGCCAGCAGGAAGGGACAGGGAGGGGGCTACACCTTC